Listed below are T cell receptor beta chains from one sample, sequenced in a study of CD8 T cells in Susac syndrome. In TCRdb, the immunoSEQ multiplex PCR reads were re-called with MiXCR into one record per CDR3 protein. The profile covers 100,000 to 150,000 distinct CDR3 sequences, with roughly 96% appearing a single time and around 0.12% taken by the ten largest. The sample comprised CD4+ T cells from PBMCs. The origin of the receptors is a human donor in good health. Each CDR3 is given with its conserved first and last residue. The order of the fields is J gene, clone size, V gene, D gene, CDR3 protein, CDR3 DNA. A D gene is named only where the DNA matches it firmly. Size values are once, few and many counts, or a class for expanded clones, and some rows have none.

TRBJ2-1 | - | TRBV29-1 | TRBD1 | CSSSLGQVSNEQFF | TGCAGCTCGTCATTGGGACAGGTGTCCAATGAGCAGTTCTTC
TRBJ2-7 | - | TRBV18 | - | CASSPNTAYEQYF | TGTGCCAGCTCACCAAACACAGCCTACGAGCAGTACTTC
TRBJ2-3 | - | TRBV5-4 | - | CASSLAERLTDTQYF | TGTGCCAGCAGCTTGGCGGAGCGCCTCACAGATACGCAGTATTTT
TRBJ1-5 | - | TRBV29-1 | TRBD1 | CSALAGGSNQPQHF | TGCAGCGCCCTTGCAGGGGGCAGCAATCAGCCCCAGCATTTT
TRBJ2-3 | - | TRBV20-1 | - | CSASLGSTDTQYF | TGCAGTGCTAGTCTGGGTTCCACAGATACGCAGTATTTT
TRBJ1-4 | - | TRBV27 | - | CASSFRGEEKLFF | TGTGCCAGCAGTTTTCGGGGGGAAGAAAAACTGTTTTTT
TRBJ2-5 | - | TRBV5-4 | - | CASSNQGTQYF | TGTGCCAGCAGCAACCAGGGGACCCAGTACTTC
TRBJ2-7 | - | TRBV29-1 | - | CSVGLVPYEQYF | TGCAGCGTTGGACTAGTCCCCTACGAGCAGTACTTC
TRBJ2-7 | - | TRBV7-2 | - | CASSLNSGSYEQYF | TGTGCCAGCAGCTTAAACTCGGGCTCCTACGAGCAGTACTTC
TRBJ2-2 | - | TRBV19 | - | CASSITSVRTGELFF | TGTGCCAGTAGTATAACCTCAGTGCGCACCGGGGAGCTGTTTTTT
TRBJ2-7 | - | TRBV6-6 | TRBD1 | CASSLPGGGEQYF | TGTGCCAGCAGTCTGCCAGGGGGTGGCGAGCAGTACTTC
TRBJ1-5 | - | TRBV30 | - | CAWSPPPRGPQHF | TGTGCCTGGAGTCCCCCACCTCGGGGGCCCCAGCATTTT
TRBJ2-7 | - | TRBV5-1 | TRBD1 | CASSLGGQGEEQYF | TGCGCCAGCAGCTTGGGGGGACAGGGAGAAGAGCAGTACTTC
TRBJ1-5 | - | TRBV12-3/TRBV12-4 | - | CASSWTVSNQPQHF | TGTGCCAGCAGCTGGACGGTTAGCAATCAGCCCCAGCATTTT
TRBJ1-1 | once | TRBV7-9 | - | CASRAKMNTEAFF | TGTGCCAGCAGGGCTAAAATGAACACTGAAGCTTTCTTT
TRBJ2-4 | - | TRBV5-4 | - | CASSIPGPSAGKNIQYF | TGTGCCAGCAGCATTCCGGGACCATCAGCGGGCAAAAACATTCAGTACTTC
TRBJ2-7 | - | TRBV6-6 | - | CASSRDWKYEQYF | TGTGCCAGCAGCCGGGACTGGAAATACGAGCAGTACTTC
TRBJ1-5 | - | TRBV18 | - | CASSPNRDQPQHF | TGTGCCAGCTCACCCAACAGGGACCAGCCCCAGCATTTT
TRBJ2-1 | - | TRBV14 | - | CASSPRARAANNEQFF | TGTGCCAGCAGCCCGCGCGCCAGAGCCGCAAACAATGAGCAGTTCTTC
TRBJ1-5 | - | TRBV19 | - | CASSMGSGLNQPQHF | TGTGCCAGTAGTATGGGGAGCGGACTCAATCAGCCCCAGCATTTT
TRBJ1-5 | - | TRBV3-1 | - | CASSYDRNQPQHF | TGTGCCAGCAGCTACGACAGGAATCAGCCCCAGCATTTT
TRBJ2-1 | - | TRBV20-1 | TRBD2 | CSASGREGRNNEQFF | TGCAGTGCTAGTGGGCGGGAGGGCCGGAACAATGAGCAGTTCTTC
TRBJ2-6 | - | TRBV3-1 | TRBD1 | CASSHRDRVFSGANVLTF | TGTGCCAGCAGCCATCGGGACAGGGTCTTCTCTGGGGCCAACGTCCTGACTTTC
TRBJ2-2 | - | TRBV5-1 | - | CASSPDPTVLRTGELFF | TGCGCCAGCAGCCCCGATCCGACGGTTCTCCGGACCGGGGAGCTGTTTTTT
TRBJ2-6 | - | TRBV2 | TRBD2 | CASRGGPGLGAGANVLTF | TGTGCCAGCAGGGGAGGACCGGGACTAGGGGCTGGGGCCAACGTCCTGACTTTC
TRBJ2-7 | - | TRBV2 | TRBD2 | CASSLLAGVAERYEQYF | TGTGCCAGCAGTCTCCTAGCGGGAGTTGCAGAGCGCTACGAGCAGTACTTC
TRBJ2-5 | - | TRBV29-1 | - | CSVDWSGETQYF | TGCAGCGTTGATTGGAGTGGGGAGACCCAGTACTTC
TRBJ2-5 | - | TRBV3-1 | TRBD2 | CASSPLSGTRGETQYF | TGTGCCAGCAGCCCTTTATCCGGGACTAGAGGAGAGACCCAGTACTTC
TRBJ1-1 | - | TRBV13 | - | CASSSRGKRTEAFF | TGTGCCAGCAGCAGCAGGGGAAAGAGGACTGAAGCTTTCTTT
TRBJ2-2 | - | TRBV19 | - | CASSPTSIRPGELFF | TGTGCCAGTAGTCCCACTAGTATTCGTCCCGGGGAGCTGTTTTTT
TRBJ2-5 | - | TRBV18 | - | CASSPASKETQYF | TGTGCCAGCTCACCGGCTAGCAAAGAGACCCAGTACTTC
TRBJ2-7 | - | TRBV10-3 | TRBD1 | CAISPGQGAYEQYF | TGTGCCATCAGTCCGGGACAGGGGGCCTACGAGCAGTACTTC
TRBJ2-5 | - | TRBV6-6 | TRBD1 | CASIDTGGEETQYF | TGTGCCAGCATAGACACAGGGGGCGAAGAGACCCAGTACTTC
TRBJ2-2 | once | TRBV2 | TRBD2 | CASNPSGAGELFF | TGTGCCAGCAACCCTAGCGGGGCCGGGGAGCTGTTTTTT
TRBJ2-6 | - | TRBV19 | TRBD1 | CASSPQGASSGANVLTF | TGTGCCAGTAGTCCACAGGGGGCCAGCTCTGGGGCCAACGTCCTGACTTTC
TRBJ2-6 | - | TRBV6-5 | - | CASSSGGAAGANVLTF | TGTGCCAGCAGTTCTGGGGGCGCTGCTGGGGCCAACGTCCTGACTTTC
TRBJ2-2 | - | TRBV27 | TRBD1 | CASVRAGGISGGELFF | TGTGCCAGCGTGAGGGCAGGGGGCATTTCTGGCGGGGAGCTGTTTTTT
TRBJ2-7 | - | TRBV2 | - | CASSEGSDYTKQYF | TGTGCCAGCAGTGAAGGATCTGACTATACGAAGCAGTACTTC
TRBJ2-1 | - | TRBV4-1 | TRBD2 | CASNLASGRKGEQFF | TGCGCCAGCAACCTTGCTAGCGGGAGGAAGGGTGAGCAGTTCTTC
TRBJ1-4 | - | TRBV5-1 | - | CASSLAGGATNEKLFF | TGCGCCAGCAGCTTGGCCGGGGGAGCAACTAATGAAAAACTGTTTTTT
TRBJ1-2 | - | TRBV12-3/TRBV12-4 | - | CASSPQGADSGYTF | TGTGCCAGCAGTCCTCAGGGAGCTGACAGCGGCTACACCTTC
TRBJ2-2 | - | TRBV27 | - | CASSLYEGIGGELFF | TGTGCCAGCAGTTTATACGAGGGCATTGGCGGGGAGCTGTTTTTT
TRBJ2-1 | - | TRBV18 | TRBD1 | CASSRDRVNNEQFF | TGTGCCAGCTCCCGGGACAGGGTAAACAATGAGCAGTTCTTC
TRBJ2-1 | - | TRBV4-1 | TRBD2 | CASSQGFGGSARDEQFF | TGCGCCAGCAGCCAAGGCTTCGGCGGGAGTGCACGGGATGAGCAGTTCTTC
TRBJ1-4 | - | TRBV15 | - | CATSRDRNEKLFF | TGTGCCACCAGCAGAGACAGGAATGAAAAACTGTTTTTT
TRBJ2-5 | - | TRBV6-5 | - | CAISESTGPLDF | TGTGCCATCAGTGAGTCGACTGGGCCCCTGGACTTC